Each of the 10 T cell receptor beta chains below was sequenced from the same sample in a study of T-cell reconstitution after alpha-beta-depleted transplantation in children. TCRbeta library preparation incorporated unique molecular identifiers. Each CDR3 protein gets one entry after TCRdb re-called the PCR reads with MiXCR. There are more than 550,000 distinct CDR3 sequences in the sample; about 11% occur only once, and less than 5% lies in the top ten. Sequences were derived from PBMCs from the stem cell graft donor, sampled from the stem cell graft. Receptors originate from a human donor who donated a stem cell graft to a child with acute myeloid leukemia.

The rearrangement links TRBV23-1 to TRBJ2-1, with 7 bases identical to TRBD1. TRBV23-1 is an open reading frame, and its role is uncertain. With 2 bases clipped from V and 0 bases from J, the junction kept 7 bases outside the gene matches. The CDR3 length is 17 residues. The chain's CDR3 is CASSQSMTGSSYNEQFF. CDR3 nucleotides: TGCGCCAGCAGTCAAAGCATGACAGGGAGCTCCTACAATGAGCAGTTCTTC.

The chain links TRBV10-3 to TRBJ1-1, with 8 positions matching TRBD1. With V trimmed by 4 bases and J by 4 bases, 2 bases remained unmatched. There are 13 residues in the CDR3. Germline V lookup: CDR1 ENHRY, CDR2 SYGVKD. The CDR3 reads CAISAGGGTEAFF. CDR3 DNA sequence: TGTGCCATCAGTGCAGGGGGCGGCACTGAAGCTTTCTTT.

The CDR3 DNA sequence: TGTGCCAGCGCTAAAGAAGCGGGAGGGGCGAGCTCCTACGAGCAGTACTTC. This gives the protein CASAKEAGGASSYEQYF. The chain has TRBV27 and TRBJ2-7, with 10 bases that match TRBD2. With V trimmed by 8 bases and J by 0 bases, 13 bases remained unmatched. Germline loops: CDR1 MNHEY, CDR2 SMNVEV (reference sequence). The CDR3 consists of 17 residues.

CDR3 bases: TGCGCCAGCAGCCGGGACCACACAGATACGCAGTATTTT. It codes for CASSRDHTDTQYF. This chain joins TRBV5-1 and TRBJ2-3; the D gene could be TRBD1 or TRBD2 (5 bases each). This CDR3 has 13 residues. CDR1 and CDR2 from the germline V gene are SGHRS and YFSETQ. Trimming took off 4 bases at V and 2 bases at J, with 8 bases between the two ends.

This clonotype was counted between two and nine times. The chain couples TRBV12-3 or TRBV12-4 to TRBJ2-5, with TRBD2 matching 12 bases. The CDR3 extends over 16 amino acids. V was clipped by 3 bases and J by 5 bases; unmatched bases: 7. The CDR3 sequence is CASSFLPSGRVETQYF. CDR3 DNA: TGTGCCAGCAGTTTCTTGCCTAGCGGGAGGGTGGAGACCCAGTACTTC.

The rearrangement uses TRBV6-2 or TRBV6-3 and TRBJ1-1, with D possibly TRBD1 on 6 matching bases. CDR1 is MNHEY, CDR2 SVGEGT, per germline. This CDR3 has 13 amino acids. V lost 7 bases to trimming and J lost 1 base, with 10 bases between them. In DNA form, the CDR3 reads TGTGCCAGCAACGTACAGGGGAACACTGAAGCTTTCTTT. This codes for CASNVQGNTEAFF.

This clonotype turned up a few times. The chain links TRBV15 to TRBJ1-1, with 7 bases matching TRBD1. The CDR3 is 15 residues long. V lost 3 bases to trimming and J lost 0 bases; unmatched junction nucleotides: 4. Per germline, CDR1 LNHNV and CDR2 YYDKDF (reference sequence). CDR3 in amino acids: CATSRAGQLNTEAFF. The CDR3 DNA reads TGTGCCACCAGCAGGGCGGGACAGCTGAACACTGAAGCTTTCTTT.

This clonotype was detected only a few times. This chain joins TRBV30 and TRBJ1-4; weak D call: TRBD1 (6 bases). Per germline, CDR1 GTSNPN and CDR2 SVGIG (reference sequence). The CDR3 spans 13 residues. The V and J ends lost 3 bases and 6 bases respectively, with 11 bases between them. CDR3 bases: TGTGCCTGGAGGTGGGCAGGGGATGAAAAACTGTTTTTT. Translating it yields CAWRWAGDEKLFF.

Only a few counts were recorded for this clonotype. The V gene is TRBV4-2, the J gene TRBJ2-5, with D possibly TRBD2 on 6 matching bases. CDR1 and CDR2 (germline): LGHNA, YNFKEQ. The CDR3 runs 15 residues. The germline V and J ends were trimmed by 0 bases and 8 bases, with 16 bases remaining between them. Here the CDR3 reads CASSQDLTGRETQYF. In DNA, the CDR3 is TGTGCCAGCAGCCAAGATCTAACTGGGCGGGAAACCCAGTACTTC.

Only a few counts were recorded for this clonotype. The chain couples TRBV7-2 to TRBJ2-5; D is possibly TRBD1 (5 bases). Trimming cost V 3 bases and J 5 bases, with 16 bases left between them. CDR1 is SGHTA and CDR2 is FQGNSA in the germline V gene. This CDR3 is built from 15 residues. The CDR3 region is CASSFTGQKRETQYF. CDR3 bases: TGTGCCAGCAGCTTTACCGGACAAAAGAGGGAGACCCAGTACTTC.